The rows below give T cell receptor beta chains drawn from one sample of a study of cytomegalovirus exposure and HLA in healthy donors. Here immunoSEQ multiplex PCR was the method, and the copy in TCRdb shows in-frame clones only, minus some. The table includes 200,000 to 250,000 clones, approximately 80% detected once. What was sequenced was PBMCs. These receptor sequences come from a woman aged 55-69 years in good health and CMV-seropositive. The CDR3 runs from the conserved cysteine through the conserved F or W. The D gene is left open where the match is weak. Size tells how often a clone was seen (once, few, many) or the class of an expanded clone, and some rows leave it out.

>TRBD2|TRBJ2-2|NA|TRBV4-1
CASSGTSGSTGELFF
TGCGCCAGCAGTGGGACTAGCGGGAGTACCGGGGAGCTGTTTTTT
>TRBD2|TRBJ2-7|NA|TRBV28
CASSSPGGLAAYYEQYF
TGTGCCAGCAGTTCCCCGGGGGGACTAGCGGCATACTACGAGCAGTACTTC
>TRBD1|TRBJ1-2|NA|TRBV6-5
CASSYSTGLYGYTF
TGTGCCAGCAGTTACTCGACAGGGCTCTATGGCTACACCTTC
>NA|TRBJ2-7|once|TRBV6-1
CASSGYRLPKPYEQYF
TGTGCCAGCAGTGGATACAGGCTACCTAAGCCCTACGAGCAGTACTTC
>NA|TRBJ1-6|NA|TRBV28
CASSFSSPLHF
TGTGCCAGCAGTTTCAGTTCACCCCTCCACTTT
>NA|TRBJ1-1|once|TRBV2
CASSVIVEAFF
TGTGCCAGCAGCGTCATAGTTGAAGCTTTCTTT
>NA|TRBJ1-5|few|TRBV6-6
CASSLWTGRGPQHF
TGTGCCAGCAGTCTCTGGACGGGGCGGGGACCCCAGCATTTT
>TRBD2|TRBJ2-1|NA|TRBV9
CASSLAGGPYNEQFF
TGTGCCAGCAGTCTAGCGGGAGGACCCTACAATGAGCAGTTCTTC
>NA|TRBJ2-7|NA|TRBV11-2
CASSPLVPGMESEQYF
TGTGCCAGCAGTCCCCTTGTCCCAGGGATGGAATCCGAGCAGTACTTC
>TRBD2|TRBJ2-2|NA|TRBV9
CASSAGLAVNTGELFF
TGTGCCAGCAGCGCGGGACTAGCGGTGAACACCGGGGAGCTGTTTTTT
>NA|TRBJ2-3|NA|TRBV6-1
CASSDRGRYTDTQYF
TGTGCCAGCAGTGATCGGGGTCGATACACAGATACGCAGTATTTT
>TRBD2|TRBJ2-1|once|TRBV9
CASSVQGLADYEQFF
TGTGCCAGCAGCGTTCAAGGACTAGCGGACTATGAGCAGTTCTTC
>TRBD2|TRBJ2-1|NA|TRBV27
CASKVPGGTYNEQFF
TGTGCCAGCAAGGTGCCGGGAGGTACCTACAATGAGCAGTTCTTC
>NA|TRBJ1-2|NA|TRBV19
CASTRVYSYGYTF
TGTGCCAGCACCAGGGTGTATAGCTATGGCTACACCTTC
>TRBD2|TRBJ2-3|NA|TRBV19
CASSFPSGSRNTQYF
TGTGCCAGTAGTTTCCCAAGCGGGAGCAGGAATACGCAGTATTTT